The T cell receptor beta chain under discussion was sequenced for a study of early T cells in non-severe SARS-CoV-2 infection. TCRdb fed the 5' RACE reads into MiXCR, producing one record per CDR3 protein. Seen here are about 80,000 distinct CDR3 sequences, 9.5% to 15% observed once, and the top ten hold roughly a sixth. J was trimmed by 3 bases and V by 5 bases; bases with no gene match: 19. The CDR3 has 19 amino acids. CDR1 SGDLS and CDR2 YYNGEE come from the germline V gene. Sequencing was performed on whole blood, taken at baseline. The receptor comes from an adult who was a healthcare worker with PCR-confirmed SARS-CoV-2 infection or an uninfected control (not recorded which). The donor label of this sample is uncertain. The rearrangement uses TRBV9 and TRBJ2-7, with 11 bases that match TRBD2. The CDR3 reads CASSRFDRIYSGRDYEQYF. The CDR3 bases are TGTGCCAGCAGTCGATTCGACAGAATTTATAGCGGGAGGGACTACGAGCAGTACTTC.